This T cell receptor (beta chain) was documented in a study of blood T cells in healthy people across ages. Study summary: About one barcoded TCR beta cDNA was captured per two T cells.

Using a J-beta primer mix together with a sample-barcoded 5' primer, a second PCR was run for roughly 6 to 11 cycles. TCRdb re-derived calls from the 5' RACE reads in MiXCR, one entry per CDR3 protein. The repertoire holds 650,000 to 800,000 distinct CDR3 sequences, 52% seen once, with approximately 13% in the top ten. This clonotype was recorded at least ten times. Trimming took 4 bases from V and 9 from J, leaving 20 bases between them. CDR3 length: 15 residues. Germline values: CDR1 SGHRS, CDR2 YFSETQ. This receptor was obtained from an elderly woman in good health. The V and J genes are TRBV5-1 and TRBJ2-1; tentatively, D is TRBD1 or TRBD2 (6 bases each). Sequencing input: blood. This chain's CDR3 is CASSARGPEWGEQFF. The DNA of the CDR3 is TGCGCCAGCAGCGCCCGGGGGCCTGAATGGGGTGAGCAGTTCTTC.